This T cell receptor beta chain was sequenced for a study of cytomegalovirus exposure and HLA in healthy donors. With 60 Vbeta and 13 Jbeta primers, the PCR was carried out. Libraries were prepared by immunoSEQ multiplex PCR; TCRdb keeps only in-frame clonotypes and omits some of them. The repertoire holds about 160,000 clones, with 78% as singletons. The ends were cut back, 4 bases at V and 3 bases at J, with 4 bases in the middle. The length of the CDR3 is 12 residues. The germline V gene has CDR1 SEHNR and CDR2 FQNEAQ (reference sequence). Whole-study findings and limits: In a later analysis, common viral pathogens appeared linked to several of the most significant clusters. V- and J-gene trimming in TCR beta was tied to a missense DCLRE1C variant by an analysis performed later.

With respect to this clone: Its antigen is unidentified.

This clonotype was sampled from a woman between 40 and 55 years old in good health and CMV-seropositive. The J gene is TRBJ1-5, the V gene TRBV7-9; D remains unclear. The sequencing input was PBMCs. DNA of the CDR3: TGTGCCAGCAGCTCGTACAATCAGCCCCAGCATTTT. It yields the protein CASSSYNQPQHF. The full variable domain, completed using reference TRBV7-9 and TRBJ1-5, is DTGVSQNPRHKITKRGQNVTFRCDPISEHNRLYWYRQTLGQGPEFLTYFQNEAQLEKSRLLSDRFSAERPKGSFSTLEIQRTEQGDSAMYLCASSSYNQPQHFGDGTRLSIL.